The text below deals with one T cell receptor beta chain. Its specificity is unknown. The length of the CDR3 is 15 residues. Trimming removed 5 bases at V and 4 bases at J, with 20 bases between. Germline loops: CDR1 GTSNPN, CDR2 SVGIG (reference sequence). Amplified TCR beta CDR3 regions came from RNA transcripts. First-round RT-PCR with HTBI primers amplified the TCR CDR3 region. TCRdb redid the calling of the multiplex PCR reads with MiXCR, one entry per CDR3 protein. The sample holds 450,000 to 550,000 distinct CDR3 sequences, around 22% seen once. These data are taken from a study of T cells in Graves' hyperthyroidism and ophthalmopathy. On the study more broadly: Peripheral blood was taken when the disease was first diagnosed, before any treatment began. Findings of the study overall: The model predicted ophthalmopathy a median about 6.6 months before onset. Blood shared most expanded thyroid clonotypes above 0.001.

Lactation, pregnancy, other autoimmune disease or uncontrolled infection led to exclusion of patients. Sequencing used blood. The rearrangement links TRBV30 to TRBJ1-2, with unresolved D. This clonotype was obtained from a woman in her twenties or thirties with Graves' ophthalmopathy. CDR3 in DNA: TGTGCCTGGGACCAATACGGACGGCAAACCTATGGCTACACCTTC. Protein: CAWDQYGRQTYGYTF.